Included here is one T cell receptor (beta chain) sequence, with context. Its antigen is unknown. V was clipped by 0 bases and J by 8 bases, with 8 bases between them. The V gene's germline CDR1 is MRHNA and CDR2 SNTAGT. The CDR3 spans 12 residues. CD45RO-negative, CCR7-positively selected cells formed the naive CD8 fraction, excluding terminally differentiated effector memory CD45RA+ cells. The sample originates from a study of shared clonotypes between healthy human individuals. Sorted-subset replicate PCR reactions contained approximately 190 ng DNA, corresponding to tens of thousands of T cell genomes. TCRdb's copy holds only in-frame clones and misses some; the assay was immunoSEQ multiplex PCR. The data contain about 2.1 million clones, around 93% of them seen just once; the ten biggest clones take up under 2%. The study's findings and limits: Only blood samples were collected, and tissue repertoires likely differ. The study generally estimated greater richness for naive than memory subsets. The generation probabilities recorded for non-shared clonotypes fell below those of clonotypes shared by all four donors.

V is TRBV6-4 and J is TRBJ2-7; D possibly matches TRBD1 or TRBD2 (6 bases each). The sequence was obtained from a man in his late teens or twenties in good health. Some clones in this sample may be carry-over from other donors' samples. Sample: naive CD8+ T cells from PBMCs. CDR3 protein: CASSDSGGQQYF. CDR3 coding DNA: TGTGCCAGCAGTGACTCGGGGGGCCAGCAGTACTTC.